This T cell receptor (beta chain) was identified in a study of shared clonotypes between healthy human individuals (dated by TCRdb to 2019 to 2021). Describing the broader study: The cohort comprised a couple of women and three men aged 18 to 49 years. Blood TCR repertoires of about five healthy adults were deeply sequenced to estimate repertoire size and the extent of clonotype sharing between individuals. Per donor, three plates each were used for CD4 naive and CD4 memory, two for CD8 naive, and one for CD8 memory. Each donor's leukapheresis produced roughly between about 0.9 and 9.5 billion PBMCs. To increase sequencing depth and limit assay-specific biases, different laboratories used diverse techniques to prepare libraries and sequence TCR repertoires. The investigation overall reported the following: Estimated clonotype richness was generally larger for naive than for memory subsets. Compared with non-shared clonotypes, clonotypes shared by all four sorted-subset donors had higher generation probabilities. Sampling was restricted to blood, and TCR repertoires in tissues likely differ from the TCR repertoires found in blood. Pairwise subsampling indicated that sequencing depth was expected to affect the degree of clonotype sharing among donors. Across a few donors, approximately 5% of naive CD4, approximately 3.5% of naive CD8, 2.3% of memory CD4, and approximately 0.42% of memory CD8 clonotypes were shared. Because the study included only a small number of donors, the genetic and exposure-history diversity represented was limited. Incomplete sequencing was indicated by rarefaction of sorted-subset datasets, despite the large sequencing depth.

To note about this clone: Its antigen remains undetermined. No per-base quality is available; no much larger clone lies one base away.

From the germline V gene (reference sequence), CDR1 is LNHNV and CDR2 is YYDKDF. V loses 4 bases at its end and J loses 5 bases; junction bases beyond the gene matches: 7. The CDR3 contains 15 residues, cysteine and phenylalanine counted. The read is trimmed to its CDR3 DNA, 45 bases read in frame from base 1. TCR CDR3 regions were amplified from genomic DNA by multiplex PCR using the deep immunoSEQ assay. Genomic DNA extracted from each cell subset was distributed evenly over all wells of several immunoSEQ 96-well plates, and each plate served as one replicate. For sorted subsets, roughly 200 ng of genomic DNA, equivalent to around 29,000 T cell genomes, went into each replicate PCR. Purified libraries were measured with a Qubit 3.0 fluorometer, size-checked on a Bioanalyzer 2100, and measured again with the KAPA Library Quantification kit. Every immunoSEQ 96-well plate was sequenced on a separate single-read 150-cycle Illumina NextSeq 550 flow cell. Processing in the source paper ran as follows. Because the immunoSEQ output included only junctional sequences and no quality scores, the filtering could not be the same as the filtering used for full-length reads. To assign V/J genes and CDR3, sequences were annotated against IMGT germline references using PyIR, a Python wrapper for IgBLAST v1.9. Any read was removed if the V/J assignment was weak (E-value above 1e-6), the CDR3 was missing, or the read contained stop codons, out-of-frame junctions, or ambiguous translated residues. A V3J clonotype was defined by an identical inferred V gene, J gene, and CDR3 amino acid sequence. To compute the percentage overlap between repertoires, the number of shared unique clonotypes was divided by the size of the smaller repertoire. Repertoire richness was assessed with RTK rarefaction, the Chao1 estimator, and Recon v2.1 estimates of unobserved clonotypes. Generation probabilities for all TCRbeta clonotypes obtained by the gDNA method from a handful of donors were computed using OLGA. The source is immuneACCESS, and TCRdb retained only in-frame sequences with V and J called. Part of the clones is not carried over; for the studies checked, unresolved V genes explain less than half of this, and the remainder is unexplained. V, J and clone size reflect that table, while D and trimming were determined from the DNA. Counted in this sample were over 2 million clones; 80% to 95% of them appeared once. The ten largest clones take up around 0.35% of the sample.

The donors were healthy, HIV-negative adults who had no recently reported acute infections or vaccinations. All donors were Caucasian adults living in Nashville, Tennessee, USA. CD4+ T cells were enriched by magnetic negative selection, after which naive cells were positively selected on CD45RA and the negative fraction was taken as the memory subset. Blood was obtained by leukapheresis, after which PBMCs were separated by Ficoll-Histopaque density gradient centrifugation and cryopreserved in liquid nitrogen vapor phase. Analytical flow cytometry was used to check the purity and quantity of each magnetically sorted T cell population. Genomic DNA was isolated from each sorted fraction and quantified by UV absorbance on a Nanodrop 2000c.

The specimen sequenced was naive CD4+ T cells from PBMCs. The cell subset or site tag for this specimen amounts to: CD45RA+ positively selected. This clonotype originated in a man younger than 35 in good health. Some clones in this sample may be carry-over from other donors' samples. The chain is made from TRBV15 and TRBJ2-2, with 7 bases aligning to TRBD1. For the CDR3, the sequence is CATSNRQGWTGELFF. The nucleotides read TGTGCCACCAGCAATAGACAGGGATGGACCGGGGAGCTGTTTTTT.